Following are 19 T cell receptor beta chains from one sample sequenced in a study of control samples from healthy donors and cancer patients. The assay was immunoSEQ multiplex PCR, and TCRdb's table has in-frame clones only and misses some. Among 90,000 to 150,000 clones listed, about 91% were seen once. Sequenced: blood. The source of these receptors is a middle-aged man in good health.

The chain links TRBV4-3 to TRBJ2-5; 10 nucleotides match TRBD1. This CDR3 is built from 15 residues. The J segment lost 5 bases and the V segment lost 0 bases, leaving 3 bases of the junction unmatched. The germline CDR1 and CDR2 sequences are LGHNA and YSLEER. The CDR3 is CASSQETGGYETQYF. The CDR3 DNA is TGCGCCAGCAGCCAAGAGACAGGGGGCTACGAGACCCAGTACTTC.

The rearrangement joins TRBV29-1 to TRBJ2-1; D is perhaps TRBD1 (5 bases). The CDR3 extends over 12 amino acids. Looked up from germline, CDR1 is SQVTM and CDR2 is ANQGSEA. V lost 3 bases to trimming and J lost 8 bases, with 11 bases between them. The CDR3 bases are TGCAGCGTTGATAGGGGTATAGATGAGCAGTTCTTC. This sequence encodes CSVDRGIDEQFF.

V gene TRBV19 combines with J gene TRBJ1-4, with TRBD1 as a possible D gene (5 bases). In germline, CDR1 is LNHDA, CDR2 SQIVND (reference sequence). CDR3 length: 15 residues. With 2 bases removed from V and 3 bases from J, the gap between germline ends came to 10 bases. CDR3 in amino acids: CASSIWGSPNEKLFF. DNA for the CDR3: TGTGCCAGTAGTATATGGGGCAGTCCTAATGAAAAACTGTTTTTT.

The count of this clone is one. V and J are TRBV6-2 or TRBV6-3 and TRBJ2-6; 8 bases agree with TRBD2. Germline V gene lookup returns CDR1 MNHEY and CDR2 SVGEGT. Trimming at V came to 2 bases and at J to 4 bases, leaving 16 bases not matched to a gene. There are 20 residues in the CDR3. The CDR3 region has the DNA TGTGCCAGCAGTTACAGTTTTTCCAGGGTAGCGGGGACGGGGGCCAACGTCCTGACTTTC. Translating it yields CASSYSFSRVAGTGANVLTF.

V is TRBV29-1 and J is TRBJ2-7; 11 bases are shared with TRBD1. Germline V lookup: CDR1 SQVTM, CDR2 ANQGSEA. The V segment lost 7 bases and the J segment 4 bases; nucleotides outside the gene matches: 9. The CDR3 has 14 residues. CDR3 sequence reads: CSAIQRDRGYEQYF. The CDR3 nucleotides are TGCAGCGCTATACAAAGGGACAGGGGGTACGAGCAGTACTTC.

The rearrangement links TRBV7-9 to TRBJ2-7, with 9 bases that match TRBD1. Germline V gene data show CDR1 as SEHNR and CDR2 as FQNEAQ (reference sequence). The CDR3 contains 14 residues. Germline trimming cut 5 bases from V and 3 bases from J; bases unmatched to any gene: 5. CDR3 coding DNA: TGTGCCAGCAGCCCCCCGGGACAGGGCTACGAGCAGTACTTC. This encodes CASSPPGQGYEQYF. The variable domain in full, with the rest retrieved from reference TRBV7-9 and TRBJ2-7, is DTGVSQNPRHKITKRGQNVTFRCDPISEHNRLYWYRQTLGQGPEFLTYFQNEAQLEKSRLLSDRFSAERPKGSFSTLEIQRTEQGDSAMYLCASSPPGQGYEQYFGPGTRLTVT.

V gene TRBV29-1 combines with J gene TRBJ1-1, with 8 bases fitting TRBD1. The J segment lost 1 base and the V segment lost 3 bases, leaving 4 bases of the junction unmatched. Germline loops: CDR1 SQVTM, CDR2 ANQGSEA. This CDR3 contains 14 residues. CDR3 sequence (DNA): TGCAGCGTTGAGGGGACAGGAGCGAACACTGAAGCTTTCTTT. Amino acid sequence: CSVEGTGANTEAFF.

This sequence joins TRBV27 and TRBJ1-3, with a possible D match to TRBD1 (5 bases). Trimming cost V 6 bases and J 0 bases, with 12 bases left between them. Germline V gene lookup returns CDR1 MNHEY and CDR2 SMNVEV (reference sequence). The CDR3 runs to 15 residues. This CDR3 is CASRPGRTSGNTIYF. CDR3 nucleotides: TGTGCCAGCAGGCCGGGACGGACCTCTGGAAACACCATATATTTT.

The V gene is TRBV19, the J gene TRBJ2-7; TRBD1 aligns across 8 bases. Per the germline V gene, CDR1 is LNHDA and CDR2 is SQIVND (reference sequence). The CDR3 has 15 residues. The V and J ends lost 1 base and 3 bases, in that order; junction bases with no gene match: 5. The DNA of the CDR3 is TGTGCCAGTAGTATAGGACAGGGGATTCACTACGAGCAGTACTTC. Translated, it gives CASSIGQGIHYEQYF.

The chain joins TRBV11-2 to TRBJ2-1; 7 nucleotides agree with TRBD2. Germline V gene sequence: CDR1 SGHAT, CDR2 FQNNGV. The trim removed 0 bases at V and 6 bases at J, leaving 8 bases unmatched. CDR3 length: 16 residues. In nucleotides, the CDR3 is TGTGCCAGCAGCTTAGAATTGACTAGCAGAGGCAATGAGCAGTTCTTC. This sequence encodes CASSLELTSRGNEQFF.

The CDR3 nucleotides read TGCGCCAGCAGCCAAGAGGGGATGATGACACCTAATGAAAAACTGTTTTTT. Protein: CASSQEGMMTPNEKLFF. The chain uses TRBV4-1 and TRBJ1-4; D is unresolved. The ends were cut back, 0 bases at V and 3 bases at J, with 14 bases in the middle. CDR1 is MGHRA, CDR2 YSYEKL, per germline. CDR3 length: 17 amino acids.

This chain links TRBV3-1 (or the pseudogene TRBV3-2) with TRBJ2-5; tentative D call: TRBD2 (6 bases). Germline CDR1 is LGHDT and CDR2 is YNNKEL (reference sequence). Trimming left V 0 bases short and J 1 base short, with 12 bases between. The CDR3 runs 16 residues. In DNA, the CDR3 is TGTGCCAGCAGCCAAGATCCGGGACTGATCCAAGAGACCCAGTACTTC. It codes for CASSQDPGLIQETQYF.

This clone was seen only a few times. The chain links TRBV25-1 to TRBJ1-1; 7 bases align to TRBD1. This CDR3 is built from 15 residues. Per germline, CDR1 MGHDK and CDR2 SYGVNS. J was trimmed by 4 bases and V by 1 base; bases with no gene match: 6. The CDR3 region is CASSEWRSGGTEAFF. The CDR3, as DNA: TGTGCCAGCAGTGAATGGAGATCAGGGGGCACTGAAGCTTTCTTT.

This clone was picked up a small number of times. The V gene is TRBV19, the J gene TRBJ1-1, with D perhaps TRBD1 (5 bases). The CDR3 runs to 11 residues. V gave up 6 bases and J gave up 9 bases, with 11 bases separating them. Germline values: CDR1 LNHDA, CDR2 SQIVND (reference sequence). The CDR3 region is CASRQDAKAFF. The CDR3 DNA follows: TGTGCCAGTAGACAGGATGCGAAAGCTTTCTTT.

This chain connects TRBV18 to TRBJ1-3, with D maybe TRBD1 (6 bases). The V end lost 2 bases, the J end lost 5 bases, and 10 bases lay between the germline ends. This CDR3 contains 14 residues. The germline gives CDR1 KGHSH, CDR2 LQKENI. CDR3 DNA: TGTGCCAGCTCACCAGGCCAGGGGCGAAACACCATATATTTT. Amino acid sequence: CASSPGQGRNTIYF.

Written as DNA, the CDR3 is TGTGCCAGCAGCCAAGGACAGGTGTACACTGAAGCTTTCTTT. Protein: CASSQGQVYTEAFF. The chain joins TRBV7-9 to TRBJ1-1; 7 bases are shared with TRBD1. Germline V CDR1 and CDR2: SEHNR, FQNEAQ (reference sequence). The CDR3 covers 14 residues. The J segment lost 3 bases and the V segment lost 5 bases, leaving 6 bases of the junction unmatched.

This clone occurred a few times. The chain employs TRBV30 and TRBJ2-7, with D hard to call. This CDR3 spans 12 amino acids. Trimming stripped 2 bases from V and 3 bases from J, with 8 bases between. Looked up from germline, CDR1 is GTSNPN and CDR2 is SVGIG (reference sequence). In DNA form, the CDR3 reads TGTGCCTGGAGTCTTACCCGCTACGAGCAGTACTTC. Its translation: CAWSLTRYEQYF.

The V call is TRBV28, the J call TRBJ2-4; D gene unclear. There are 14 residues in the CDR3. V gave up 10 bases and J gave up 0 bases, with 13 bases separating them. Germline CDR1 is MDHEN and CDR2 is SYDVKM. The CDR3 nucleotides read TGTGCCACCGTCCCATCTCTAGCCAAAAACATTCAGTACTTC. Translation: CATVPSLAKNIQYF.

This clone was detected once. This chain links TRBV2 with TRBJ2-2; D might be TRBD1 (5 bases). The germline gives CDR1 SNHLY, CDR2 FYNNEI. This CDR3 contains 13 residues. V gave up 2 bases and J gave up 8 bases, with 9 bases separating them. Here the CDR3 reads CASSEKGAGELFF. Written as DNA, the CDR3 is TGTGCCAGCAGTGAAAAAGGGGCGGGGGAGCTGTTTTTT.